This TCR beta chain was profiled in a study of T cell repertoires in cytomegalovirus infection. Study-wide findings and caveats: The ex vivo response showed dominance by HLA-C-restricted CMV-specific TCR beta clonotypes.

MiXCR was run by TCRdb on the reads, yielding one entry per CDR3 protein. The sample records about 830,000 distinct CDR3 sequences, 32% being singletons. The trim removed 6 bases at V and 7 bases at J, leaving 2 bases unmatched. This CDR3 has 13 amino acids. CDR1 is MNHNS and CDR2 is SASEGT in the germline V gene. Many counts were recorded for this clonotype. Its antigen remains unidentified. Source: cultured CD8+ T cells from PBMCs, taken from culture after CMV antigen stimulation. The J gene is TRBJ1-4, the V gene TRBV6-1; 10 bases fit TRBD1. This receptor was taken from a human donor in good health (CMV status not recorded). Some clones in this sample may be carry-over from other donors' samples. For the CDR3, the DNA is TGTGCCAGCAGAGGACAGGGGGGTGAAAAACTGTTTTTT. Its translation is CASRGQGGEKLFF.